The 17 T cell receptor beta chains below come from one sample, sequenced in a study of T cell responses to AZD1222 COVID-19 vaccine. The table came from immunoSEQ multiplex PCR; TCRdb's copy has only in-frame clones and leaves some out. The table shows about 150,000 clones, with around 90% occurring only once. Material: peripheral blood, obtained 28 days after the second AZD1222 dose. The receptor set was obtained from an adult who received the AZD1222 COVID-19 vaccine.

In DNA, the CDR3 is TGTGCCAGCAGCCCCGGCTGGTCGGGTGCTTATGGCTACACCTTC. It encodes CASSPGWSGAYGYTF. The chain employs TRBV7-6 and TRBJ1-2; D is unresolved. The CDR3 runs 15 residues. Deletions cut 5 bases from V and 5 bases from J, with 18 bases between. Germline V gene lookup returns CDR1 SGHVS and CDR2 FNYEAQ. The full variable domain, with the rest looked up from reference TRBV7-6 and TRBJ1-2, is GAGVSQSPRYKVTKRGQDVALRCDPISGHVSLYWYRQALGQGPEFLTYFNYEAQQDKSGLPNDRFSAERPEGSISTLTIQRTEQRDSAMYRCASSPGWSGAYGYTFGSGTRLTVV.

CDR3 bases: TGTGCCAGCAGCTTGGATGCCCGGAGCTCTGGAAACACCATATATTTT. Amino acids: CASSLDARSSGNTIYF. This sequence joins TRBV5-5 and TRBJ1-3, with D hard to call. This CDR3 has 16 amino acids. The germline V and J ends were trimmed by 0 bases and 0 bases, with 10 bases remaining between them. CDR1 and CDR2 from the germline V gene are SGHKS and YYEKEE (reference sequence).

The V call is TRBV9, the J call TRBJ2-1; D tentatively fits TRBD1 or TRBD2 (7 bases each). This CDR3 spans 14 amino acids. V was trimmed by 3 bases and J by 8 bases, leaving 15 bases between them. The germline gives CDR1 SGDLS, CDR2 YYNGEE. The CDR3 reads CASSARGGGYEQFF. CDR3 in DNA: TGTGCCAGCAGCGCCCGGGGAGGGGGCTATGAGCAGTTCTTC.

This clone occurred once. The chain combines TRBV28 with TRBJ1-2, with D possibly TRBD1 on 5 matching bases. The CDR3 has 13 amino acids. V was trimmed by 3 bases and J by 8 bases, leaving 13 bases between them. The germline V gene encodes CDR1 MDHEN and CDR2 SYDVKM. The CDR3 DNA follows: TGTGCCAGCAGTTTCGCAGGGTTGGGAGGCTACACCTTC. This gives the protein CASSFAGLGGYTF.

The genes are TRBV25-1 and TRBJ1-3, with D unresolved. Trimming cost V 6 bases and J 0 bases, with 6 bases left between them. CDR3 size: 13 residues. The germline V gene has CDR1 MGHDK and CDR2 SYGVNS. The CDR3, as DNA: TGTGCCAGCAGGAGATTCTCTGGAAACACCATATATTTT. Translating it yields CASRRFSGNTIYF.

The V gene is TRBV18, the J gene TRBJ2-5; unclear D gene. The CDR3 is 13 amino acids. Per germline, CDR1 KGHSH and CDR2 LQKENI. V lost 3 bases and J 5 bases, leaving 10 bases between the germline ends. The CDR3 reads CASSPGIEETQYF. Written as DNA, the CDR3 is TGTGCCAGCTCACCGGGAATAGAGGAGACCCAGTACTTC.

The J gene is TRBJ2-7, the V gene TRBV7-6; D is ambiguous. Germline V gene sequence: CDR1 SGHVS, CDR2 FNYEAQ. V shed 2 bases and J shed 0 bases, with 5 bases lying between them. The CDR3 spans 13 residues. CDR3 protein: CASSLMDSYEQYF. The CDR3 DNA follows: TGTGCCAGCAGCTTAATGGACTCCTACGAGCAGTACTTC.

The rearrangement uses TRBV7-2 and TRBJ1-5, with D unresolved. Per germline, CDR1 SGHTA and CDR2 FQGNSA. This CDR3 contains 13 residues. Deletions cut 4 bases from V and 8 bases from J, with 12 bases between. The CDR3, as DNA: TGTGCCAGCAGCTCTTCGGTGAAGGAGCCCCAGCATTTT. Its translation: CASSSSVKEPQHF.

This chain uses TRBV19 with TRBJ1-1; TRBD1 matches at 7 bases. CDR1 and CDR2 from the germline V gene are LNHDA and SQIVND (reference sequence). Trimming removed 4 bases from V and 4 bases from J; junction bases left unmatched: 6. The CDR3 is 14 amino acids. In DNA form, the CDR3 reads TGTGCCAGTAGTAATGACAGGGTCGGCACTGAAGCTTTCTTT. Translation: CASSNDRVGTEAFF.

This chain joins TRBV4-1 and TRBJ1-1; D is unresolved. Per the germline V gene, CDR1 is MGHRA and CDR2 is YSYEKL. This CDR3 region has 16 residues. The germline V and J ends were trimmed by 7 bases and 1 base, with 19 bases remaining between them. This CDR3 is CASTRVLGRRNTEAFF. DNA of the CDR3: TGCGCCAGCACTCGCGTTCTGGGTCGTAGGAACACTGAAGCTTTCTTT.

V and J are TRBV5-1 and TRBJ2-5, with TRBD2 matching 8 bases. V shed 3 bases and J 2 bases; nucleotides not matched to a gene: 6. The length of the CDR3 is 15 residues. Germline CDR1 reads SGHRS; CDR2 reads YFSETQ. CDR3 protein: CASSWGGGTQETQYF. DNA for the CDR3: TGCGCCAGCAGCTGGGGCGGGGGGACACAAGAGACCCAGTACTTC.

CDR3 sequence reads: CASSQKRVAGGYEQYF. CDR3 sequence (DNA): TGCGCCAGCAGCCAAAAAAGGGTAGCGGGGGGGTACGAGCAGTACTTC. The V gene is TRBV4-3, the J gene TRBJ2-7; TRBD2 agrees at 11 bases. J gave up 4 bases and V 2 bases, and 7 bases lay outside the gene matches. The V gene's germline CDR1 is LGHNA and CDR2 YSLEER. This CDR3 has 16 residues.

The rearrangement uses TRBV27 and TRBJ2-7; possibly TRBD1 for D (6 bases). This CDR3 spans 12 amino acids. The germline V and J ends were trimmed by 3 bases and 7 bases, with 10 bases remaining between them. Germline V lookup: CDR1 MNHEY, CDR2 SMNVEV (reference sequence). As DNA, the CDR3 is TGTGCCAGCAGTTTCTCAGGGGCTGAGCAGTACTTC. Protein: CASSFSGAEQYF.

CDR3 region: CAIPIGEGTEAFF. CDR3 sequence (DNA): TGTGCCATTCCGATCGGGGAGGGCACTGAAGCTTTCTTT. The J gene is TRBJ1-1, the V gene TRBV6-5; no reliable D call. The CDR3 is 13 amino acids. CDR1 and CDR2 (germline): MNHEY, SVGAGI. Trimming took off 10 bases at V and 4 bases at J, with 16 bases between the two ends.

The rearrangement links TRBV6-5 to TRBJ1-2; D is possibly TRBD1 (5 bases). This CDR3 has 14 amino acids. Trimming shortened V by 3 bases and J by 6 bases, and 14 bases separated the two germline ends. The germline V gene has CDR1 MNHEY and CDR2 SVGAGI. CDR3 DNA: TGTGCCAGCAGTTATTCCGGCCAGGGCGATGGCTACACCTTC. Its translation is CASSYSGQGDGYTF.

This clone has only one observation. The chain has TRBV27 and TRBJ2-2; D may be TRBD1 or TRBD2 (5 bases each). Looked up from germline, CDR1 is MNHEY and CDR2 is SMNVEV (reference sequence). Trimming stripped 8 bases from V and 4 bases from J, with 14 bases between. The CDR3 extends over 14 amino acids. DNA of the CDR3: TGTGCCAGCTCGGGACGGACGGTCACCGGGGAGCTGTTTTTT. It codes for CASSGRTVTGELFF.

The genes are TRBV9 and TRBJ1-1; maybe TRBD1 (5 bases). Trimming pared 3 bases from V and 1 base from J, leaving 19 bases between. Germline CDR1 reads SGDLS; CDR2 reads YYNGEE. The CDR3 covers 17 residues. Written as DNA, the CDR3 is TGTGCCAGCAGCGCCAATGCGTTCAGGGCAGAGAACACTGAAGCTTTCTTT. Protein product: CASSANAFRAENTEAFF.